The entry below gives a single T cell receptor (beta chain) sequence along with its context. Antigen: not known. The library was made from cDNA and included unique molecular identifiers. When 1 to 10 million T cells were used, they gave a few hundred thousand cDNA molecules. TCRdb used MiXCR to reprocess the PCR reads, holding one entry per CDR3 protein. This repertoire shows approximately 730,000 distinct CDR3 sequences, just under 30% found once; its top ten account for approximately 0.55%. This record comes from a study of post-analysis software for immune sequencing data. Across the whole study: Relapsing-remitting, secondary progressive and progressive-relapsing forms made up the multiple sclerosis disease courses.

The germline V gene has CDR1 MDHEN and CDR2 SYDVKM. This CDR3 spans 14 amino acids. The J segment lost 8 bases and the V segment lost 4 bases, leaving 6 bases of the junction unmatched. Findings and limits, study-wide: Samples from a shared batch, those prepared together, strongly co-clustered by F measure. Controls showed lower frequencies than patients for roughly five TRBV segments, and TRBV5-6, TRBV5-1 and TRBV20-1 were among these. The normalized Chao1 diversity of multiple sclerosis patients was significantly lower than that of controls.

Sequencing used blood. This rearrangement joins TRBV28 to TRBJ1-4; 8 bases match TRBD1. This TCR came from a girl aged 5-17 years with multiple sclerosis. The CDR3 DNA is TGTGCCAGCAGTTGGACAGGGTCTCGAGAAAAACTGTTTTTT. This translates into CASSWTGSREKLFF. The full variable domain, in which reference TRBV28 and TRBJ1-4 provide the parts outside the CDR3, is DVKVTQSSRYLVKRTGEKVFLECVQDMDHENMFWYRQDPGLGLRLIYFSYDVKMKEKGDIPEGYSVSREKKERFSLILESASTNQTSMYLCASSWTGSREKLFFGSGTQLSVL.